A selection of T cell receptor beta chains follows, all from one sample in a study of blood T cell repertoires in COVID-19. Generated by immunoSEQ multiplex PCR, the TCRdb table keeps only in-frame clones and is missing some. The top ten clones hold about 1.5% of a sample with around 220,000 clones, around 88% of them seen once. Sequencing was done on a sample of peripheral blood. The receptors originated from a man aged 18 to 30 with active or convalescent COVID-19. Each CDR3 is given with its conserved first and last residue. The order of the fields is V gene, J gene, D gene, clone size, CDR3 length, CDR3 DNA, CDR3 protein. D genes are given only for firm matches. Clone sizes are given selectively: once, few, many, or a class where the clone is expanded.

V gene: TRBV11-2; J gene: TRBJ1-6; D gene: -; clone size: once; CDR3 length: 16; CDR3 DNA: TGTGCCAGCAGCCAGACACGTAGCTCCTATAATTCACCCCTCCACTTT; CDR3 protein: CASSQTRSSYNSPLHF
V gene: TRBV25-1; J gene: TRBJ2-7; D gene: TRBD2; clone size: -; CDR3 length: 14; CDR3 DNA: TGTGCCAGCAATGGGCGGGAGGATGCCTACGAGCAGTACTTC; CDR3 protein: CASNGREDAYEQYF
V gene: TRBV7-9; J gene: TRBJ2-2; D gene: TRBD2; clone size: -; CDR3 length: 15; CDR3 DNA: TGTGCCAGCAGCTTTAGCGGGAGAGTCCCCGGGGAGCTGTTTTTT; CDR3 protein: CASSFSGRVPGELFF
V gene: TRBV21-1; J gene: TRBJ1-1; D gene: -; clone size: -; CDR3 length: 19; CDR3 DNA: TGTGCCAGCAGCAAAAAAACCGCGTTGACAGTTCCGATGAACACTGAAGCTTTCTTT; CDR3 protein: CASSKKTALTVPMNTEAFF
V gene: TRBV5-1; J gene: TRBJ2-5; D gene: TRBD2; clone size: -; CDR3 length: 15; CDR3 DNA: TGCGCCAGCAGCCCAGGACTAGCGGGAATGGAGACCCAGTACTTC; CDR3 protein: CASSPGLAGMETQYF
V gene: TRBV9; J gene: TRBJ1-1; D gene: -; clone size: -; CDR3 length: 14; CDR3 DNA: TGTGCCAGCAGCGTAGTTCCCGGGAACACTGAAGCTTTCTTT; CDR3 protein: CASSVVPGNTEAFF
V gene: TRBV28; J gene: TRBJ2-7; D gene: -; clone size: -; CDR3 length: 14; CDR3 DNA: TGTGCCAGCAGTGACACCAGGGGAACCTACGAGCAGTACTTC; CDR3 protein: CASSDTRGTYEQYF
V gene: TRBV5-6; J gene: TRBJ1-4; D gene: -; clone size: -; CDR3 length: 15; CDR3 DNA: TGTGCCAGCAGCGACTCTCCTGTGGCTAATGAAAAACTGTTTTTT; CDR3 protein: CASSDSPVANEKLFF
V gene: TRBV29-1; J gene: TRBJ2-3; D gene: -; clone size: -; CDR3 length: 14; CDR3 DNA: TGCAGCGTTGTACCCTTTGAGAGCACAGATACGCAGTATTTT; CDR3 protein: CSVVPFESTDTQYF
V gene: TRBV19; J gene: TRBJ1-4; D gene: TRBD1; clone size: -; CDR3 length: 14; CDR3 DNA: TGTGCCAGTAATCCGGGACAGGGGAATGAAAAACTGTTTTTT; CDR3 protein: CASNPGQGNEKLFF
V gene: TRBV6-4; J gene: TRBJ1-5; D gene: -; clone size: -; CDR3 length: 13; CDR3 DNA: TGTGCCAGTTCAGGGGAGCCTAATCAGCCCCAGCATTTT; CDR3 protein: CASSGEPNQPQHF
V gene: TRBV11-2; J gene: TRBJ2-7; D gene: -; clone size: -; CDR3 length: 15; CDR3 DNA: TGTGCCAGCAGCTGGACCGGGACTGATCTGTACGAGCAGTACTTC; CDR3 protein: CASSWTGTDLYEQYF
V gene: TRBV12-3/TRBV12-4; J gene: TRBJ1-2; D gene: -; clone size: -; CDR3 length: 13; CDR3 DNA: TGTGCCAGCAGGCGACAGAATAACTATGGCTACACCTTC; CDR3 protein: CASRRQNNYGYTF
V gene: TRBV5-1; J gene: TRBJ2-5; D gene: TRBD1; clone size: once; CDR3 length: 17; CDR3 DNA: TGCGCCAGCAGCTTGGCCGCGGGACAGGGTAGGCAAGAGACCCAGTACTTC; CDR3 protein: CASSLAAGQGRQETQYF
V gene: TRBV12-5; J gene: TRBJ2-1; D gene: TRBD2; clone size: -; CDR3 length: 12; CDR3 DNA: TGTGCTAGTGGCCCCGGGGGGAATGAGCAGTTCTTC; CDR3 protein: CASGPGGNEQFF
V gene: TRBV28; J gene: TRBJ1-6; D gene: -; clone size: -; CDR3 length: 12; CDR3 DNA: TGTGCCAGCAGACCTAACTATTCACCCCTCCACTTT; CDR3 protein: CASRPNYSPLHF
V gene: TRBV11-2; J gene: TRBJ1-2; D gene: -; clone size: -; CDR3 length: 12; CDR3 DNA: TGTGCCAGCAGCCACATCGCGGGGGGCTACACCTTC; CDR3 protein: CASSHIAGGYTF
V gene: TRBV12-3/TRBV12-4; J gene: TRBJ2-1; D gene: TRBD1; clone size: -; CDR3 length: 13; CDR3 DNA: TGTGCCAGCACCATCAGGGGGCCCAATGAGCAGTTCTTC; CDR3 protein: CASTIRGPNEQFF
V gene: TRBV9; J gene: TRBJ2-5; D gene: -; clone size: -; CDR3 length: 15; CDR3 DNA: TGTGCCAGCAGCGTAGGCCAGGGCCGCCAAGAGACCCAGTACTTC; CDR3 protein: CASSVGQGRQETQYF
V gene: TRBV7-2; J gene: TRBJ2-7; D gene: -; clone size: -; CDR3 length: 15; CDR3 DNA: TGTGCCAGCAGCTTACTCCTAGATAAACTCTACGAGCAGTACTTC; CDR3 protein: CASSLLLDKLYEQYF
V gene: TRBV10-3; J gene: TRBJ1-5; D gene: -; clone size: -; CDR3 length: 14; CDR3 DNA: TGTGCCATTCGGGGGGGAGGGGGCAATCAGCCCCAGCATTTT; CDR3 protein: CAIRGGGGNQPQHF
V gene: TRBV5-4; J gene: TRBJ1-2; D gene: TRBD1; clone size: -; CDR3 length: 15; CDR3 DNA: TGTGCCAGCAGCAGCCAGGGGGCGCTTAGCTATGGCTACACCTTC; CDR3 protein: CASSSQGALSYGYTF
V gene: TRBV3-1/TRBV3-2; J gene: TRBJ2-5; D gene: TRBD2; clone size: -; CDR3 length: 17; CDR3 DNA: TGTGCCAGCAGCCTACCAGCCGGGACTAGCAGCGCCCAGACCCAGTACTTC; CDR3 protein: CASSLPAGTSSAQTQYF
V gene: TRBV9; J gene: TRBJ2-3; D gene: TRBD2; clone size: -; CDR3 length: 20; CDR3 DNA: TGTGCCAGCAGCGTAGGTCACCTAGCGGGAGAATCCCCTAGCACAGATACGCAGTATTTT; CDR3 protein: CASSVGHLAGESPSTDTQYF
V gene: TRBV11-2; J gene: TRBJ1-3; D gene: -; clone size: -; CDR3 length: 16; CDR3 DNA: TGTGCCAGCAGCTTAGGTCCCAGGGTTGGTGGAAACACCATATATTTT; CDR3 protein: CASSLGPRVGGNTIYF
V gene: TRBV3-1/TRBV3-2; J gene: TRBJ2-7; D gene: TRBD2; clone size: -; CDR3 length: 17; CDR3 DNA: TGTGCCAGCAGCCAAGCAGGACTAGCGGGAAGCTCCTACGAGCAGTACTTC; CDR3 protein: CASSQAGLAGSSYEQYF
V gene: TRBV25-1; J gene: TRBJ1-1; D gene: -; clone size: -; CDR3 length: 13; CDR3 DNA: TGTGCCAGCAGTGAACAGGGGTGGACTGAAGCTTTCTTT; CDR3 protein: CASSEQGWTEAFF
V gene: TRBV5-4; J gene: TRBJ2-5; D gene: TRBD2; clone size: -; CDR3 length: 13; CDR3 DNA: TGTGCCAGCAGCTTGGTAGCGGGAGAGACCCAGTACTTC; CDR3 protein: CASSLVAGETQYF
V gene: TRBV6-2/TRBV6-3; J gene: TRBJ2-7; D gene: TRBD2; clone size: -; CDR3 length: 16; CDR3 DNA: TGTGCCAGCAGTTACTCGCTGGCGGGAGGGCCGTACGAGCAGTACTTC; CDR3 protein: CASSYSLAGGPYEQYF
V gene: TRBV18; J gene: TRBJ2-7; D gene: TRBD1; clone size: -; CDR3 length: 16; CDR3 DNA: TGTGCCAGCTCACTTTCCACAGGGGCCCTCTCCTACGAGCAGTACTTC; CDR3 protein: CASSLSTGALSYEQYF
V gene: TRBV28; J gene: TRBJ2-3; D gene: TRBD2; clone size: -; CDR3 length: 15; CDR3 DNA: TGTGCCAGCAGTTTGCAAGCGGGAGCGGGTGATACGCAGTATTTT; CDR3 protein: CASSLQAGAGDTQYF
V gene: TRBV5-8; J gene: TRBJ1-5; D gene: -; clone size: few; CDR3 length: 13; CDR3 DNA: TGTGCCAGCAGCCTAACGGGTGGGCAGCCCCAGCATTTT; CDR3 protein: CASSLTGGQPQHF
V gene: TRBV19; J gene: TRBJ2-6; D gene: -; clone size: -; CDR3 length: 16; CDR3 DNA: TGTGCCAGTAGTATGGGTAGCAACTCTGGGGCCAACGTCCTGACTTTC; CDR3 protein: CASSMGSNSGANVLTF
V gene: TRBV6-4; J gene: TRBJ1-1; D gene: -; clone size: -; CDR3 length: 15; CDR3 DNA: TGTGCCAGCAGGACTGAGGACACCGTGAACACTGAAGCTTTCTTT; CDR3 protein: CASRTEDTVNTEAFF
V gene: TRBV19; J gene: TRBJ2-3; D gene: -; clone size: -; CDR3 length: 15; CDR3 DNA: TGTGCCAGTAGTATAAATCCGGGGGGCACAGATACGCAGTATTTT; CDR3 protein: CASSINPGGTDTQYF
V gene: TRBV19; J gene: TRBJ1-1; D gene: -; clone size: many; CDR3 length: 14; CDR3 DNA: TGTGCCAGTAGTATAGATCTATCGCACACTGAAGCTTTCTTT; CDR3 protein: CASSIDLSHTEAFF
V gene: TRBV11-3; J gene: TRBJ2-7; D gene: TRBD2; clone size: -; CDR3 length: 13; CDR3 DNA: TGTGCCAGCAGCCTAGCGGGATCCTACGAGCAGTACTTC; CDR3 protein: CASSLAGSYEQYF
V gene: TRBV29-1; J gene: TRBJ1-2; D gene: TRBD1; clone size: -; CDR3 length: 18; CDR3 DNA: TGCAGCGTTGATTTGGGGAAGGGGACAGGGGTTGGGGACTATGGCTACACCTTC; CDR3 protein: CSVDLGKGTGVGDYGYTF
V gene: TRBV27; J gene: TRBJ2-7; D gene: TRBD1; clone size: -; CDR3 length: 14; CDR3 DNA: TGTGCCAGCAGGATTTCGACAGGGGCCTACGAGCAGTACTTC; CDR3 protein: CASRISTGAYEQYF
V gene: TRBV28; J gene: TRBJ1-5; D gene: TRBD1; clone size: -; CDR3 length: 15; CDR3 DNA: TGTGCCAGCAGTTTAGGAATACAGGGGGATCAGCCCCAGCATTTT; CDR3 protein: CASSLGIQGDQPQHF
V gene: TRBV6-5; J gene: TRBJ1-1; D gene: -; clone size: -; CDR3 length: 15; CDR3 DNA: TGTGCCAGCAGTTACTCTGAAGGCGGGAACACTGAAGCTTTCTTT; CDR3 protein: CASSYSEGGNTEAFF
V gene: TRBV7-2; J gene: TRBJ1-1; D gene: -; clone size: -; CDR3 length: 13; CDR3 DNA: TGTGCCAGCAGCTTTCTACAGGGCGCTGAAGCTTTCTTT; CDR3 protein: CASSFLQGAEAFF